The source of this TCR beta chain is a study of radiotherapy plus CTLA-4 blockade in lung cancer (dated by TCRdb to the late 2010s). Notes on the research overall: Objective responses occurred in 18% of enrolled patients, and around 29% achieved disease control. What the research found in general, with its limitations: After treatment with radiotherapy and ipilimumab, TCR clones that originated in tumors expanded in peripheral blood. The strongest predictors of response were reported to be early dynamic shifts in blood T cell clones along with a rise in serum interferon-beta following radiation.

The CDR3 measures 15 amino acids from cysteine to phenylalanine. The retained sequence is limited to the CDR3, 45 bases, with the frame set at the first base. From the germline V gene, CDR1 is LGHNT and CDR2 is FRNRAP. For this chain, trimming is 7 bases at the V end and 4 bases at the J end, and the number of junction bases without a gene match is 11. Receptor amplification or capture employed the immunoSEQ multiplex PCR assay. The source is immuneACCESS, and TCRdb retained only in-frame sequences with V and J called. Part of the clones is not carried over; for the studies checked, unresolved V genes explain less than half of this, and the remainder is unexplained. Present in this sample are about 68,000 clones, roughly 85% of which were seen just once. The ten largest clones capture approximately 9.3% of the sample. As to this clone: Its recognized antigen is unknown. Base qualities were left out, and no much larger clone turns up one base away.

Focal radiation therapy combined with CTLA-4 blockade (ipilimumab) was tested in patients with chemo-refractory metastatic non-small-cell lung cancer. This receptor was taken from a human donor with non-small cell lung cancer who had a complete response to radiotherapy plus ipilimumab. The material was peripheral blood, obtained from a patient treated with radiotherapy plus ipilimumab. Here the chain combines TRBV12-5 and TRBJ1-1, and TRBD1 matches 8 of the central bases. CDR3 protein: CASVPTGTGITEAFF. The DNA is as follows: TGTGCTAGTGTTCCAACCGGGACAGGAATCACTGAAGCTTTCTTT.